What follows is one T cell receptor (beta chain) and its context. Its cognate antigen has yet to be identified. No quality values exist for individual bases; no much larger clone is one base distant. Healthy HIV-negative adults with no recently reported acute infections or vaccinations were included as donors. Every donor was a Caucasian adult living in Nashville, Tennessee, USA. Magnetic negative selection was used to enrich CD4+ T cells, after which naive cells were positively selected on CD45RA and the negative fraction became the memory subset. After blood collection by leukapheresis, PBMCs were isolated using Ficoll-Histopaque density gradient centrifugation and then cryopreserved in the vapor phase of liquid nitrogen. Purity and quantity of every magnetically sorted T cell population were checked by analytical flow cytometry. Each sorted fraction had its genomic DNA isolated and then quantified by UV absorbance on a Nanodrop 2000c.

This sample stems from a study of shared clonotypes between healthy human individuals (dated by TCRdb to the early 2020s). A note on the overall study: Three men and a couple of women, aged 18 to 49 years, made up the cohort. Libraries were prepared and TCR repertoires were sequenced by different laboratories using diverse techniques, in order to increase sequencing depth and limit assay-specific biases. Leukapheresis yielded between about 0.8 and 9.5 billion PBMCs per donor. The study deeply sequenced blood TCR repertoires of about 5 healthy adults to estimate repertoire size and the extent of clonotype sharing between individuals. For each donor, three plates each were used for CD4 naive and CD4 memory, two plates were used for CD8 naive, and one plate was used for CD8 memory.

Using the deep immunoSEQ assay, TCR CDR3 regions were amplified from genomic DNA by multiplex PCR. For each cell subset, the extracted genomic DNA was distributed evenly across all wells of several immunoSEQ 96-well plates, and each plate served as one replicate. Each replicate PCR for sorted subsets received roughly 0.2 ug genomic DNA, equal to about 30,000 T cell genomes. Purified libraries were measured with a Qubit 3.0 fluorometer, size-checked on a Bioanalyzer 2100, and measured again with the KAPA Library Quantification kit. Every immunoSEQ 96-well plate was sequenced on a dedicated single-read 150-cycle Illumina NextSeq 550 flow cell. From the authors' description of their analysis: Because only junctional sequences without quality scores were contained in the immunoSEQ output, filtering matching that applied to full-length reads could not be performed. Sequences were annotated with PyIR, a Python wrapper for IgBLAST v1.9, and V/J genes and CDR3 were assigned using IMGT germline references. Reads with weak V/J assignments (E-value above 1e-6), missing CDR3, stop codons, out-of-frame junctions, or ambiguous translated residues were removed. V3J clonotypes were defined as sequences sharing an identical inferred V gene, J gene, and CDR3 amino acid sequence. Percentage overlap between repertoires was calculated by dividing the number of shared unique clonotypes by the size of the smaller repertoire. Repertoire richness was assessed with RTK rarefaction, the Chao1 estimator, and Recon v2.1 estimates of unobserved clonotypes. For all TCRbeta clonotypes obtained by the gDNA method from a few donors, generation probabilities were computed with OLGA. TCRdb holds this immuneACCESS table with in-frame rearrangements only. Some clones are missing; in checked studies, unresolved V genes explain under half, and the rest has no known cause. V and J calls and clone size follow that table, whereas D and trimming were derived from the DNA. This sample holds millions of clones; approximately 95% were observed only once. Of the sample, 0.39% is held by the ten largest clones.

The CDR3 holds 14 amino acids from the cysteine to the phenylalanine. CDR3 DNA only is kept here, 42 bases in frame from base 1. V lost 5 bases and J lost 3 bases; the stretch between them is 14 bases long. CDR1 and CDR2, per the germline V gene, are SGHTA and FQGNSA. Broad study findings and their caveats: Even with the large sequencing depth, rarefaction of the sorted-subset datasets indicated that sequencing was incomplete. Across four donors, 4.5% to 6.5% of naive CD4, over 3% of naive CD8, under 2.5% of memory CD4, and about 0.4% of memory CD8 clonotypes were shared. Sampling was restricted to blood, and TCR repertoires in tissues likely differ from the TCR repertoires found in blood. Naive subsets generally had larger estimated clonotype richness than memory subsets. Based on pairwise subsampling, the degree of clonotype sharing among donors was expected to be affected by sequencing depth. Because the study included only a small number of donors, the genetic and exposure-history diversity represented was limited. Higher generation probabilities were observed for clonotypes shared by all four sorted-subset donors than for non-shared clonotypes.

The sample taken for sequencing was naive CD4+ T cells from PBMCs. In light of the paper, this sample's cell subset or site label describes: CD45RA+ positively selected. The chain is assembled from TRBV7-2 and TRBJ2-7; TRBD1 is a weak D gene call, 5 bases matching. The TCR originated in a man younger than 35 in good health. Some clones in this sample may be carry-over from other donors' samples. The sequenced DNA is TGTGCCAGCAGCATTGACAGAAATCTCTACGAGCAGTACTTC. Its product reads: CASSIDRNLYEQYF.